Here is one T cell receptor beta chain with its context. Its antigen is unidentified. A second 7 to 11 cycle PCR used barcoded and J-beta primers. TCRdb ran MiXCR on the 5' RACE reads and lists one entry per CDR3 protein. Here the sample spans about 770,000 distinct CDR3 sequences, approximately 44% being singletons. The study isolated at least 7 million PBMCs from each sample. These data originate in a study of blood T cells in healthy people across ages. For the study at large: Roughly one uniquely barcoded beta molecule per two T cells was captured. Study-level results: Researchers said unsorted PBMCs prevented a conclusive naive versus antigen-experienced comparison.

The CDR3 consists of 14 residues. V dropped 3 bases and J dropped 13 bases, with 22 bases sitting between them. From germline, CDR1 is DFQATT and CDR2 SNEGSKA (reference sequence). The chain couples TRBV20-1 to TRBJ2-1; D possibly corresponds to TRBD1 (6 bases). This clonotype originated in a man aged 60 to 75 in good health. The sample consisted of blood. The CDR3 DNA is TGCAGTGCTAGCAGTCAGGTCCAAGGGGGAACCCAGTTCTTC. Residues: CSASSQVQGGTQFF.